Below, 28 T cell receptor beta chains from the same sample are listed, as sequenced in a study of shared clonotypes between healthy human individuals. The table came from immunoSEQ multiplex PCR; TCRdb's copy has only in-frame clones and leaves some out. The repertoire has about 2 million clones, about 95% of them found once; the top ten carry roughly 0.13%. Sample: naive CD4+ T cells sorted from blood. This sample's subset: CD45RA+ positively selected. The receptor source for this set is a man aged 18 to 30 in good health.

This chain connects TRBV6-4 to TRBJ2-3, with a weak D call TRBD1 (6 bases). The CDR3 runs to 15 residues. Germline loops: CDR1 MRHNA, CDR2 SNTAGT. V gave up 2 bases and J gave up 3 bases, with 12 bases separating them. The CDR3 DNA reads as TGTGCCAGCAGTGACGGACAGAGGGGAACAGATACGCAGTATTTT. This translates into CASSDGQRGTDTQYF.

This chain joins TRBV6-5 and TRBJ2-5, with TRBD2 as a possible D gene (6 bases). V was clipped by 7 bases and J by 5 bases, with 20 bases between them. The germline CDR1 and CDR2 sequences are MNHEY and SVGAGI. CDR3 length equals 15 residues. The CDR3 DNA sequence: TGTGCCAGCATGGCTAGCGCATCGAAGGGGGAGACCCAGTACTTC. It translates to CASMASASKGETQYF.

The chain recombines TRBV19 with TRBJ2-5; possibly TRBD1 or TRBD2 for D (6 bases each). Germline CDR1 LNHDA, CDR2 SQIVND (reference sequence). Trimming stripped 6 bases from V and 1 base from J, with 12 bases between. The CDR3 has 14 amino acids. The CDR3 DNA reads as TGTGCCAGTAGGCGGGACACTGGCCAAGAGACCCAGTACTTC. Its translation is CASRRDTGQETQYF.

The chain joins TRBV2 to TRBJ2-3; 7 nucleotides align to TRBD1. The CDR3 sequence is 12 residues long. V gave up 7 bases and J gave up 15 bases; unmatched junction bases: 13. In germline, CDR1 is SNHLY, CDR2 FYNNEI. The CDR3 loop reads CASTALGTEYYF. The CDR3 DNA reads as TGTGCCAGCACCGCATTGGGGACAGAGTATTATTTT.

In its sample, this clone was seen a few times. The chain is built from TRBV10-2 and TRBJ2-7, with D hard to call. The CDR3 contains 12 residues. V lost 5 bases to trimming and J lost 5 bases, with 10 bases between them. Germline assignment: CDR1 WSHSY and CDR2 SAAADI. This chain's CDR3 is CASSTLSHEQYF. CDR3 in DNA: TGCGCCAGCAGTACCCTGTCCCACGAGCAGTACTTC.

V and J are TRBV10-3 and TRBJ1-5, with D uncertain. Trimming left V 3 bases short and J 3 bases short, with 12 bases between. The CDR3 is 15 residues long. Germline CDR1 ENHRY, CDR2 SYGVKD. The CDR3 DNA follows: TGTGCCATCAGTGAAGGCGGGTTGGTCAATCAGCCCCAGCATTTT. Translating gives CAISEGGLVNQPQHF.

The CDR3 bases are TGTGCCAGCAGTCGACTAGCGGGCACCTACGAGCAGTACTTC. Protein sequence: CASSRLAGTYEQYF. The chain couples TRBV25-1 to TRBJ2-7; 10 bases align to TRBD2. The CDR3 runs 14 residues. From germline, CDR1 is MGHDK and CDR2 SYGVNS. The trim removed 5 bases at V and 2 bases at J, leaving 3 bases unmatched.

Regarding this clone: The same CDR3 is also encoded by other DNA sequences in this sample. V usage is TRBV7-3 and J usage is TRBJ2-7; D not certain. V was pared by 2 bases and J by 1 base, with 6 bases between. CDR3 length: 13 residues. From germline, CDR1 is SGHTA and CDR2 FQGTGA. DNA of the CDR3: TGTGCCAGCAGCTTAGGGGTTTCCTACGAGCAGTACTTC. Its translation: CASSLGVSYEQYF.

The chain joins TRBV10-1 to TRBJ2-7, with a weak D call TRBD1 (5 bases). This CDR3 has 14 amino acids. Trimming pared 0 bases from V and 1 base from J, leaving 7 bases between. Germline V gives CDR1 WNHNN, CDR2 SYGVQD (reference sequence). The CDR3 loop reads CASSESRESYEQYF. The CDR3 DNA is TGCGCCAGCAGTGAGTCCAGGGAATCCTACGAGCAGTACTTC.

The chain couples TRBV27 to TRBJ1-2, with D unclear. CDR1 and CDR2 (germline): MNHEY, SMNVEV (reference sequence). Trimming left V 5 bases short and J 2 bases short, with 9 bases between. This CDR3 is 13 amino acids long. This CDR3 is CASSPRRNYGYTF. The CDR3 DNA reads TGTGCCAGCAGTCCCCGGAGGAACTATGGCTACACCTTC.

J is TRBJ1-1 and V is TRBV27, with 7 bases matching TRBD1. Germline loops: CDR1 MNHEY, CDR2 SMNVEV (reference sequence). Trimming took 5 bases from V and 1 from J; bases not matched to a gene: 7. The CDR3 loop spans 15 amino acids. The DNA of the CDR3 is TGTGCCAGCAGTCTTGGGGACAGTTGGAACACTGAAGCTTTCTTT. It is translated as CASSLGDSWNTEAFF.

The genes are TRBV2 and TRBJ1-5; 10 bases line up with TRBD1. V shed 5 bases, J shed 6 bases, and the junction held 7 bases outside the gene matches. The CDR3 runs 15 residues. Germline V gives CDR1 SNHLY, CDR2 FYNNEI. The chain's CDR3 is CASSLDRGHSQPQHF. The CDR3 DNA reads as TGTGCCAGCAGTTTAGACAGGGGGCATAGTCAGCCCCAGCATTTT. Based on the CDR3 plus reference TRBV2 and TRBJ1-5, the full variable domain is EPEVTQTPSHQVTQMGQEVILRCVPISNHLYFYWYRQILGQKVEFLVSFYNNEISEKSEIFDDQFSVERPDGSNFTLKIRSTKLEDSAMYFCASSLDRGHSQPQHFGDGTRLSIL.

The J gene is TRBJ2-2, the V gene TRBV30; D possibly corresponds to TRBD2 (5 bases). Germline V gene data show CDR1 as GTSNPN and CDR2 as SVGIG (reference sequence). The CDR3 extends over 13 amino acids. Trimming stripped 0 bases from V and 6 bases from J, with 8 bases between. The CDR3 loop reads CAWSVISAGELFF. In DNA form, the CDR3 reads TGTGCCTGGAGTGTGATTAGCGCCGGGGAGCTGTTTTTT. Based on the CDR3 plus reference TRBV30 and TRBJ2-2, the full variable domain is SQTIHQWPATLVQPVGSPLSLECTVEGTSNPNLYWYRQAAGRGLQLLFYSVGIGQISSEVPQNLSASRPQDRQFILSSKKLLLSDSGFYLCAWSVISAGELFFGEGSRLTVL.

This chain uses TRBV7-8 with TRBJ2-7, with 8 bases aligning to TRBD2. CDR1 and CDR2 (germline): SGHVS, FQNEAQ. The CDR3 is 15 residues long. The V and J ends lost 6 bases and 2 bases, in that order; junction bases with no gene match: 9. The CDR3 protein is CASSQTSGVPYEQYF. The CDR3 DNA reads TGTGCCAGCAGTCAAACTAGCGGAGTTCCCTACGAGCAGTACTTC.

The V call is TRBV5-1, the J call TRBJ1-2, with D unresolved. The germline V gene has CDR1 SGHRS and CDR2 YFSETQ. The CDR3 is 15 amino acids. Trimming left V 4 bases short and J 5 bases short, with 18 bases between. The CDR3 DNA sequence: TGCGCCAGCAGCCCGGGCGGGTCGGGTTATTATGGCTACACCTTC. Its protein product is CASSPGGSGYYGYTF. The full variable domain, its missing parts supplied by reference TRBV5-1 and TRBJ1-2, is KAGVTQTPRYLIKTRGQQVTLSCSPISGHRSVSWYQQTPGQGLQFLFEYFSETQRNKGNFPGRFSGRQFSNSRSEMNVSTLELGDSALYLCASSPGGSGYYGYTFGSGTRLTVV.

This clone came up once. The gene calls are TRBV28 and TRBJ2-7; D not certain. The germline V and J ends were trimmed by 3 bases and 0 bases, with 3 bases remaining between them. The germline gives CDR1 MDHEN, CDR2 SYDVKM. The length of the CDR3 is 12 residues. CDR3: CASSFGSYEQYF. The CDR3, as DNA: TGTGCCAGCAGTTTTGGCTCCTACGAGCAGTACTTC.

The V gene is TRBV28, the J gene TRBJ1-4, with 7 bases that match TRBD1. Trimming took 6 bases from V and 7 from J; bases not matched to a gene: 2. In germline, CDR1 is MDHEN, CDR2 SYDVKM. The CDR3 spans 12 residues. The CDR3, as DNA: TGTGCCAGCAGGGCAGGGGGTGAAAAACTGTTTTTT. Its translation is CASRAGGEKLFF.

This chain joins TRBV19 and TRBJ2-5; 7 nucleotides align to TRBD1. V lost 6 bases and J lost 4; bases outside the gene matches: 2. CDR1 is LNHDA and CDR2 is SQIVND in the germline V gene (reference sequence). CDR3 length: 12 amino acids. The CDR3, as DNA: TGTGCCAGTAGCAACAGGGGAGAGACCCAGTACTTC. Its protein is CASSNRGETQYF. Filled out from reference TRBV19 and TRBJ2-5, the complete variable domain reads DGGITQSPKYLFRKEGQNVTLSCEQNLNHDAMYWYRQDPGQGLRLIYYSQIVNDFQKGDIAEGYSVSREKKESFPLTVTSAQKNPTAFYLCASSNRGETQYFGPGTRLLVL.

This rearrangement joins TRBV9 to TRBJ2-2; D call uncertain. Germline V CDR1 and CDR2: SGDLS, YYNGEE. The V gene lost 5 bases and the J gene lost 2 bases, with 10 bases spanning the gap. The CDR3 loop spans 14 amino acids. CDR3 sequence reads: CASRLDANTGELFF. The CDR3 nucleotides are TGTGCCAGCAGACTGGACGCAAACACCGGGGAGCTGTTTTTT.

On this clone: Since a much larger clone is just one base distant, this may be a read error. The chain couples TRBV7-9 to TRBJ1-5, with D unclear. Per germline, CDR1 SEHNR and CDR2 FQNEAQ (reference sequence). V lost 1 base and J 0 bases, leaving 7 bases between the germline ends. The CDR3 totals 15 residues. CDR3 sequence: CASSLGNFSNQPQHF. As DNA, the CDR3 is TGTGCCAGCAGCTTAGGGAACTTTAGCAATCAGCCCCAGCATTTT.

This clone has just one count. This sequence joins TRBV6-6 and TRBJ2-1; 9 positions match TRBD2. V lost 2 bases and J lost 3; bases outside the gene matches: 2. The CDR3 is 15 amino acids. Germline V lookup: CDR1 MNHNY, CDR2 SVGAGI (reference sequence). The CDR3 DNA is TGTGCCAGCAGTTACCCAGCGGGAGGCTACAATGAGCAGTTCTTC. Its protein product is CASSYPAGGYNEQFF.

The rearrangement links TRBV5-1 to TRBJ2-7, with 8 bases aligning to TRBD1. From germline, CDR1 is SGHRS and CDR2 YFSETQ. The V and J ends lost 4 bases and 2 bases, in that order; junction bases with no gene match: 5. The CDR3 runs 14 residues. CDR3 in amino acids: CASSRGQEPYEQYF. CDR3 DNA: TGCGCCAGCAGCCGGGGACAGGAGCCCTACGAGCAGTACTTC.

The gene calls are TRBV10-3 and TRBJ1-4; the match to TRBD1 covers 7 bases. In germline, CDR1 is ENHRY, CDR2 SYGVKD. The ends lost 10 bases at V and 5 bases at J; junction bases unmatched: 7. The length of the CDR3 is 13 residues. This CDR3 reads CASTPGQNEKLFF. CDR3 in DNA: TGTGCCAGTACACCGGGACAGAATGAAAAACTGTTTTTT.

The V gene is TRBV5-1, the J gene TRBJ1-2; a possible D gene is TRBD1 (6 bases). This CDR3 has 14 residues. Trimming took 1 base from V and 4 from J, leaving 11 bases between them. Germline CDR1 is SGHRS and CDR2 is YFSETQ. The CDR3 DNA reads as TGCGCCAGCAGCTTGAGTGGGGGCCCCTATGGCTACACCTTC. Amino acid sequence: CASSLSGGPYGYTF.

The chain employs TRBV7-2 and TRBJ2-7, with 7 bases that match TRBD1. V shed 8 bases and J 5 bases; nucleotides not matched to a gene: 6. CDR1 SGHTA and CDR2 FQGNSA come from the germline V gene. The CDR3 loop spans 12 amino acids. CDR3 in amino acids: CASSQGVNEQYF. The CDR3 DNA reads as TGTGCCAGCTCCCAGGGGGTAAACGAGCAGTACTTC.

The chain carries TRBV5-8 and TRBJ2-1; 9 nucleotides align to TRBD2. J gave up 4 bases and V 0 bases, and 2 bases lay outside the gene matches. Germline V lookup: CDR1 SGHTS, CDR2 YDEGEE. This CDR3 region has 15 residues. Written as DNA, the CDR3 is TGTGCCAGCAGCTTGGGCGGGAGGGTATACAATGAGCAGTTCTTC. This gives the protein CASSLGGRVYNEQFF.

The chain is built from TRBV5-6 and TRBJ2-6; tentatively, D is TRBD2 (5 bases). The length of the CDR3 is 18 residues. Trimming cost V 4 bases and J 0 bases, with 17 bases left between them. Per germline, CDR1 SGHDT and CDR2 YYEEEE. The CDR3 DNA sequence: TGTGCCAGCAGCAGGCCTCTAGCTGGGTACTCTGGGGCCAACGTCCTGACTTTC. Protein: CASSRPLAGYSGANVLTF.

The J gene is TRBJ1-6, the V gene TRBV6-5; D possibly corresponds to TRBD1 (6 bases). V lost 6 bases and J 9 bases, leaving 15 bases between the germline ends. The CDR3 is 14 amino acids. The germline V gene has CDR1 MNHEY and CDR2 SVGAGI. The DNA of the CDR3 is TGTGCCAGCAGCAATGGCGGGGGCGGTTCACCCCTCCACTTT. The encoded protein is CASSNGGGGSPLHF.